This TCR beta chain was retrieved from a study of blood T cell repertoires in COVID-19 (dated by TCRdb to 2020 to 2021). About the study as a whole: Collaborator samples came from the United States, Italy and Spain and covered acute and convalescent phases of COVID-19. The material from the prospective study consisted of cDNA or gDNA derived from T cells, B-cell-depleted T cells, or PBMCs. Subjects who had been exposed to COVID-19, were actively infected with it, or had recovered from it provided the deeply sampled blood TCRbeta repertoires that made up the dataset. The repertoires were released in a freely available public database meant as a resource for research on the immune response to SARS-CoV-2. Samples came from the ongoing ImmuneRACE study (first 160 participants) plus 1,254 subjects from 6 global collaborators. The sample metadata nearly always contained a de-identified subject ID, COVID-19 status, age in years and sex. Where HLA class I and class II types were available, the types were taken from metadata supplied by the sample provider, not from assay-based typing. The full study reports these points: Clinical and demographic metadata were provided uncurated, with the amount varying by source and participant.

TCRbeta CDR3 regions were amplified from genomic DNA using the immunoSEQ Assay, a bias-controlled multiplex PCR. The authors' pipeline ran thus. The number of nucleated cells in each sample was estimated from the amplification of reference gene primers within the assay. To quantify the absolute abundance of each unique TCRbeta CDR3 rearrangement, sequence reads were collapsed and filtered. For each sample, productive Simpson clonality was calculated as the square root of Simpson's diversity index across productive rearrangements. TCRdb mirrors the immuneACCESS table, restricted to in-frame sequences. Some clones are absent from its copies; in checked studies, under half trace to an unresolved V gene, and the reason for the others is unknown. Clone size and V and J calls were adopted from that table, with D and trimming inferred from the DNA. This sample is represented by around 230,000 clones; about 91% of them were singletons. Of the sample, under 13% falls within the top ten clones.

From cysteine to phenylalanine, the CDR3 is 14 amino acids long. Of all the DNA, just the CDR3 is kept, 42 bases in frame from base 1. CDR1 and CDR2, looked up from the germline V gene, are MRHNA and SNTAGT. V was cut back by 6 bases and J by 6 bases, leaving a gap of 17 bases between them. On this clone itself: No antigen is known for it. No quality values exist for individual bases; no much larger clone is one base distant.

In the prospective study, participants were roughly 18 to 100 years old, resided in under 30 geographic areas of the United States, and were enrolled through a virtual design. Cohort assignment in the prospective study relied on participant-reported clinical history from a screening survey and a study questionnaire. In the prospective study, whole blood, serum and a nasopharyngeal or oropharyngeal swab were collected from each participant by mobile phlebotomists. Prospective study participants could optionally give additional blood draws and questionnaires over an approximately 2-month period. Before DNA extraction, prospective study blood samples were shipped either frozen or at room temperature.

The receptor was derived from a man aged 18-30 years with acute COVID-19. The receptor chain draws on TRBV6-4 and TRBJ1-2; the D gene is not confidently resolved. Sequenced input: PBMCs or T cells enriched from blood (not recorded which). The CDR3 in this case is CASSGEAGYDGYTF. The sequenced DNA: TGTGCCAGCAGCGGGGAAGCGGGGTACGATGGCTACACCTTC.